Below are 20 T cell receptor beta chains sequenced from a single sample in a study of cytomegalovirus exposure and HLA in healthy donors. PCR involved 60 Vbeta and 13 Jbeta primers. TCRdb's copy holds only in-frame clones and misses some; the assay was immunoSEQ multiplex PCR. The data contain some 130,000 clones, roughly three quarters of them singletons. Sequencing was performed on PBMCs. All receptors come from a man aged 18 to 29 in good health and CMV-seronegative.

This rearrangement joins TRBV4-3 to TRBJ1-1; 8 nucleotides agree with TRBD1. CDR1 LGHNA and CDR2 YSLEER come from the germline V gene. With V trimmed by 1 base and J by 2 bases, 6 bases remained unmatched. This CDR3 region has 16 residues. The CDR3 nucleotides read TGCGCCAGCAGCCAAGGGACAGGGAAACAAAACACTGAAGCTTTCTTT. This sequence encodes CASSQGTGKQNTEAFF.

This clone showed up just a few times. The chain is built from TRBV6-5 and TRBJ1-1; no definite D call. There are 14 residues in the CDR3. The ends were cut back, 2 bases at V and 0 bases at J, with 7 bases in the middle. Germline assignment: CDR1 MNHEY and CDR2 SVGAGI. This CDR3 is CASSYGRVNTEAFF. The CDR3 DNA is TGTGCCAGCAGTTACGGGAGGGTGAACACTGAAGCTTTCTTT.

V is TRBV7-9 and J is TRBJ2-1, with 10 bases aligning to TRBD2. Germline values: CDR1 SEHNR, CDR2 FQNEAQ (reference sequence). V lost 5 bases, J lost 8 bases, and 9 bases stayed unmatched. This CDR3 spans 15 amino acids. The CDR3 reads CASSGKREGRYEQFF. The CDR3 coding sequence is TGTGCCAGCAGCGGTAAGCGGGAGGGCCGATATGAGCAGTTCTTC.

Only a few counts were recorded for this clone. The chain combines TRBV5-1 with TRBJ1-2, with TRBD1 as a possible D gene (5 bases). This CDR3 contains 13 residues. Per the germline V gene, CDR1 is SGHRS and CDR2 is YFSETQ. V lost 7 bases and J 3 bases, leaving 13 bases between the germline ends. CDR3 nucleotides: TGCGCCAGCGCCAGGGATGTTGACTATGGCTACACCTTC. It translates to CASARDVDYGYTF.

The table lists this clone with a few counts. The CDR3 DNA reads as TGTGCCATCAGTGAGTTTACTAGCGGGAGTGGCGAGCAGTACTTC. The encoded protein is CAISEFTSGSGEQYF. The rearrangement uses TRBV10-3 and TRBJ2-7, with TRBD2 matching over 11 bases. The V segment lost 1 base and the J segment 6 bases; nucleotides outside the gene matches: 5. The CDR3 totals 15 residues. Germline values: CDR1 ENHRY, CDR2 SYGVKD.

The rearrangement joins TRBV7-8 to TRBJ1-2; 10 bases fit TRBD1. Germline CDR1 reads SGHVS; CDR2 reads FQNEAQ. The V gene end was trimmed by 5 bases and the J gene end by 8 bases; junction bases not matched to a gene: 11. This CDR3 comprises 15 residues. CDR3 in DNA: TGTGCCAGCAGCCGAGACAGGGGGCGAAGGGGGGGCTACACCTTC. Translating it yields CASSRDRGRRGGYTF.

V and J are TRBV5-1 and TRBJ2-6; a possible D gene is TRBD1 (6 bases). Looked up from germline, CDR1 is SGHRS and CDR2 is YFSETQ. The CDR3 extends over 19 amino acids. V was shortened by 0 bases and J by 1 base, with 17 bases between the two germline ends. The CDR3: CASSLALGGVLSGANVLTF. CDR3 bases: TGCGCCAGCAGCTTGGCCTTAGGGGGAGTTCTTTCTGGGGCCAACGTCCTGACTTTC.

The chain couples TRBV18 to TRBJ1-5; 7 positions agree with TRBD1. This CDR3 region has 13 residues. V was pared by 5 bases and J by 7 bases, with 5 bases of the junction left unmatched. Germline V lookup: CDR1 KGHSH, CDR2 LQKENI. The CDR3 region is CASSEGGRQPQHF. In nucleotides, the CDR3 is TGTGCCAGCTCAGAAGGGGGCAGGCAGCCCCAGCATTTT.

This clone was found once. V and J are TRBV28 and TRBJ1-3; D is unresolved. V dropped 10 bases and J dropped 0 bases, with 16 bases sitting between them. Germline assignment: CDR1 MDHEN and CDR2 SYDVKM. The length of the CDR3 is 15 residues. CDR3 coding DNA: TGTGCCACCTTCCGACGAGGGCACTCTGGAAACACCATATATTTT. Protein sequence: CATFRRGHSGNTIYF.

This clone showed up just once. The chain joins TRBV5-6 to TRBJ2-5; tentatively, D is TRBD1 (6 bases). Germline V gene data show CDR1 as SGHDT and CDR2 as YYEEEE. V was clipped by 6 bases and J by 4 bases, with 25 bases between them. This CDR3 is built from 17 residues. The CDR3 sequence is CASIQSGAGARGETQYF. In DNA form, the CDR3 reads TGTGCCAGCATTCAGTCTGGGGCAGGGGCCCGGGGAGAGACCCAGTACTTC.

V gene TRBV5-8 combines with J gene TRBJ1-3; D is ambiguous. V shed 2 bases and J shed 4 bases, with 13 bases lying between them. In germline, CDR1 is SGHTS, CDR2 YDEGEE. The CDR3 totals 15 residues. CDR3 coding DNA: TGTGCCAGCAGCTTAGCGTACTCCACCGGAAACACCATATATTTT. Protein sequence: CASSLAYSTGNTIYF.

The chain employs TRBV6-5 and TRBJ1-1, with TRBD1 identical over 7 bases. This CDR3 spans 13 amino acids. J was trimmed by 3 bases and V by 4 bases; bases with no gene match: 2. In germline, CDR1 is MNHEY, CDR2 SVGAGI. CDR3 nucleotide sequence: TGTGCCAGCAGTTTCACAGGGGACACTGAAGCTTTCTTT. Its translation: CASSFTGDTEAFF.

The chain is built from TRBV2 and TRBJ1-2, with D possibly being TRBD1 (6 bases). V shed 5 bases and J shed 5 bases, with 12 bases lying between them. The CDR3 consists of 13 residues. Germline V gene data show CDR1 as SNHLY and CDR2 as FYNNEI. CDR3 sequence reads: CASSPDSQYGYTF. In DNA, the CDR3 is TGTGCCAGCAGTCCGGACAGTCAATATGGCTACACCTTC.

This clone appeared a single time. This chain connects TRBV7-3 to TRBJ1-6; D call uncertain. The CDR3 is 12 amino acids. Germline-derived CDR1 and CDR2 are SGHTA and FQGTGA. Trimming shortened V by 3 bases and J by 6 bases, and 3 bases separated the two germline ends. The CDR3, as DNA: TGTGCCAGCAGCTTCATTAATTCACCCCTCCACTTT. This sequence encodes CASSFINSPLHF.

The chain links TRBV6-1 to TRBJ2-7, with 9 bases matching TRBD1. The CDR3 loop spans 14 amino acids. Trimming removed 4 bases from V and 2 bases from J; junction bases left unmatched: 3. Per the germline V gene, CDR1 is MNHNS and CDR2 is SASEGT. The CDR3, as DNA: TGTGCCAGCAGTGTCGGGACAGGGCCCTACGAGCAGTACTTC. Translating it yields CASSVGTGPYEQYF.

The chain couples TRBV7-3 to TRBJ2-2; 7 bases align to TRBD2. Germline values: CDR1 SGHTA, CDR2 FQGTGA. There are 15 residues in the CDR3. V lost 5 bases, J lost 5 bases, and 8 bases stayed unmatched. DNA for the CDR3: TGTGCCAGCAGCCGTGGCGGGAGTGTGACCGGGGAGCTGTTTTTT. As protein: CASSRGGSVTGELFF.

The chain combines TRBV5-1 with TRBJ1-4; a possible D gene is TRBD1 (5 bases). Trimming shortened V by 6 bases and J by 1 base, and 10 bases separated the two germline ends. This CDR3 contains 14 residues. CDR1 is SGHRS, CDR2 YFSETQ, per germline. CDR3 residues: CASTWGGTNEKLFF. As DNA, the CDR3 is TGCGCCAGCACCTGGGGGGGAACTAATGAAAAACTGTTTTTT.

The chain combines TRBV7-3 with TRBJ2-2, with 9 bases identical to TRBD2. V lost 3 bases to trimming and J lost 4 bases; unmatched junction nucleotides: 6. CDR3 length: 16 amino acids. Germline-derived CDR1 and CDR2 are SGHTA and FQGTGA. The CDR3 DNA sequence: TGTGCCAGCAGCTTTAGCGGGAGAGGGGGCACCGGGGAGCTGTTTTTT. Amino acid sequence: CASSFSGRGGTGELFF.

This clone was seen only once. The chain couples TRBV7-2 to TRBJ2-1; D perhaps matches TRBD2 (5 bases). The CDR3 totals 13 residues. Trimming took 5 bases from V and 10 from J, leaving 15 bases between them. CDR1 and CDR2 (germline): SGHTA, FQGNSA. The CDR3 nucleotides are TGTGCCAGCAGCCTGGCTAGCAGTTTGGAGCAGTTCTTC. Its translation is CASSLASSLEQFF.

V gene TRBV11-3 combines with J gene TRBJ2-7; 8 positions match TRBD2. CDR1 SGHNT and CDR2 YENEEA come from the germline V gene. V shed 5 bases, J shed 4 bases, and the junction held 4 bases outside the gene matches. This CDR3 region has 13 residues. The CDR3, as DNA: TGTGCCAGCAGCCGGGGGGGGCAGTACGAGCAGTACGTC. Its protein is CASSRGGQYEQYV.